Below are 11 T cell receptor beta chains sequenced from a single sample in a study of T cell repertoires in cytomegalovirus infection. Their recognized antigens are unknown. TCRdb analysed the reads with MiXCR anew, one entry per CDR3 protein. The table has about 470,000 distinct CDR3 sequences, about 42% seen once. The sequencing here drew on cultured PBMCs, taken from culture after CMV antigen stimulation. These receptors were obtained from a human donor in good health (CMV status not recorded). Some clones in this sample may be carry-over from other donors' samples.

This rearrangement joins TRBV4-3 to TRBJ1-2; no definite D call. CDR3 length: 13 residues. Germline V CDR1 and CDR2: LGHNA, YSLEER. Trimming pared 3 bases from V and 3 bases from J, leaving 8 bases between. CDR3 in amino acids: CASSQAGDYGYTF. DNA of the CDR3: TGCGCCAGCAGCCAGGCTGGGGACTATGGCTACACCTTC.

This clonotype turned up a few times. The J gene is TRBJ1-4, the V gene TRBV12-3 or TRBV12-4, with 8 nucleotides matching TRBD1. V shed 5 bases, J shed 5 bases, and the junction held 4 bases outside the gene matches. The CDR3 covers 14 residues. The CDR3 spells CASSHRGFNEKLFF. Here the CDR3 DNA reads TGTGCCAGCAGTCACAGGGGGTTCAATGAAAAACTGTTTTTT.

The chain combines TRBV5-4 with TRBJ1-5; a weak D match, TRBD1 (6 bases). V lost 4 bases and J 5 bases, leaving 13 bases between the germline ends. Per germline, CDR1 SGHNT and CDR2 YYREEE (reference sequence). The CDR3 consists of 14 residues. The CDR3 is CASSPGGADQPQHF. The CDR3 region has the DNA TGTGCCAGCAGCCCGGGGGGGGCGGATCAGCCCCAGCATTTT.

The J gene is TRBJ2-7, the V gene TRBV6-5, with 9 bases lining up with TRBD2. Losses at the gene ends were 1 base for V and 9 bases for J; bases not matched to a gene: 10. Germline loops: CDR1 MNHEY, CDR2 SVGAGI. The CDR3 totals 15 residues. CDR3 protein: CASSYLGGGAGPQYF. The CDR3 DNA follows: TGTGCCAGCAGTTACTTGGGCGGGGGGGCCGGGCCGCAGTACTTC.

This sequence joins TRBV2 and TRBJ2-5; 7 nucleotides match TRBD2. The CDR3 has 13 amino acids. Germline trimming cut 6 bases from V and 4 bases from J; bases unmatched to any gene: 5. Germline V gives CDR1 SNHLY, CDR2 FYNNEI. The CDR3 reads CASSAGGGETQYF. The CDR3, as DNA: TGTGCCAGCAGCGCAGGCGGGGGAGAGACCCAGTACTTC.

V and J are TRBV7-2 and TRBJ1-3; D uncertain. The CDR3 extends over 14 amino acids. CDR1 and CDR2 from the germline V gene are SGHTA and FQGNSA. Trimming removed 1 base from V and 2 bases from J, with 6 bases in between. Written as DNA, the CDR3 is TGTGCCAGCAGCTTAGATGCGGCTGGAAACACCATATATTTT. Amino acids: CASSLDAAGNTIYF.

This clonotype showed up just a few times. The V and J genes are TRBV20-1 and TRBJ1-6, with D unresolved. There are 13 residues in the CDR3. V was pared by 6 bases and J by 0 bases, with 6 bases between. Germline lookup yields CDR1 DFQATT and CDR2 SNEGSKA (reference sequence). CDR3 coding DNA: TGCAGTGCCCGGGACTCCTATAATTCACCCCTCCACTTT. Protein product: CSARDSYNSPLHF.

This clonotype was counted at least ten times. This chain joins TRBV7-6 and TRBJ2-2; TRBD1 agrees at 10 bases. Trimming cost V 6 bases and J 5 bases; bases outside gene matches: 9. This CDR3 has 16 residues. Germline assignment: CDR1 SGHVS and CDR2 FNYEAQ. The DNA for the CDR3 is TGTGCCAGCAGTTCCGGGACAGGGGTCGATACCGGGGAGCTGTTTTTT. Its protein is CASSSGTGVDTGELFF.

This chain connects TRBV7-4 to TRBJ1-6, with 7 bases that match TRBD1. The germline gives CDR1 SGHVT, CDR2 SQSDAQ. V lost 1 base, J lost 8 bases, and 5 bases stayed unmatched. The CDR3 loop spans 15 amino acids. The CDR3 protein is CASSLEGQTYSPLHF. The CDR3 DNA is TGTGCCAGCAGCTTAGAGGGACAGACCTATTCACCCCTCCACTTT.

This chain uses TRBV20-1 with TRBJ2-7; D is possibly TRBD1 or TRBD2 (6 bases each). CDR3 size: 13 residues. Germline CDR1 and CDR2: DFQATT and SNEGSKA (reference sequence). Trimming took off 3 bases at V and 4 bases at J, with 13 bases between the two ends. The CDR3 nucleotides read TGCAGTGCTAGGGGGGGCACAGCTTACGAGCAGTACTTC. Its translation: CSARGGTAYEQYF.

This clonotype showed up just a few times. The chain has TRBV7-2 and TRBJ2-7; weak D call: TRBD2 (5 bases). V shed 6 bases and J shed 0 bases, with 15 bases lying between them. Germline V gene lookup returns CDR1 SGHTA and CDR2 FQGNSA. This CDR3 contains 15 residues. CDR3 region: CASRSGLTSSYEQYF. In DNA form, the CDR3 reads TGTGCCAGCAGAAGTGGACTGACGAGCTCCTACGAGCAGTACTTC.